These T cell receptor beta chains were read from a single sample in a study of cytomegalovirus exposure and HLA in healthy donors. Generated by immunoSEQ multiplex PCR, the TCRdb table keeps only in-frame clones and is missing some. The sample includes some 100,000 clones, 74% of them seen just once. Sequencing used PBMCs. These receptors were collected from a woman aged 45-60 years in good health and CMV-seropositive. Each CDR3 is given with its conserved first and last residue. The D gene is left open where the match is weak. Not every row has a clone size; where given, it reads once, few, many or a size class.

TRBV10-2	TRBJ1-3	-	-	CASSAGAVTGNTIYF	TGCGCCAGCAGTGCAGGGGCTGTTACTGGAAACACCATATATTTT
TRBV2	TRBJ2-3	-	once	CASTLESGWTDTQYF	TGTGCCAGCACCTTAGAGTCCGGGTGGACAGATACGCAGTATTTT
TRBV2	TRBJ1-3	-	-	CASTGFDGNTIYF	TGTGCCAGCACAGGGTTTGATGGAAACACCATATATTTT
TRBV7-6	TRBJ2-1	TRBD1	-	CASSSGTGVYNEQFF	TGTGCCAGCAGCTCCGGGACAGGGGTATACAATGAGCAGTTCTTC
TRBV6-4	TRBJ2-3	TRBD2	-	CASSGTSGGTDTQYF	TGTGCCAGCAGTGGGACTAGCGGGGGCACAGATACGCAGTATTTT
TRBV7-6	TRBJ1-1	TRBD1	-	CASSSNRGGTEAFF	TGTGCCAGCAGCTCCAACAGGGGTGGCACTGAAGCTTTCTTT
TRBV18	TRBJ2-7	TRBD1	-	CASSPGQGVDEQYF	TGTGCCAGCTCACCGGGACAGGGTGTCGACGAGCAGTACTTC
TRBV21-1	TRBJ1-6	-	-	CASSRAREVPYNSPLHF	TGTGCCAGCAGCAGGGCCAGGGAAGTTCCCTATAATTCACCCCTCCACTTT
TRBV11-2	TRBJ2-1	-	-	CASSLDWGGTEQFF	TGTGCCAGCAGCTTAGATTGGGGGGGCACTGAGCAGTTCTTC
TRBV28	TRBJ1-3	-	-	CASSSPTVSSGNTIYF	TGTGCCAGCAGTTCTCCGACAGTGAGCTCTGGAAACACCATATATTTT
TRBV15	TRBJ2-1	TRBD2	-	CATSRDRATSGNNEQFF	TGTGCCACCAGCAGAGATCGGGCGACTAGCGGGAACAATGAGCAGTTCTTC
TRBV7-2	TRBJ2-3	-	few	CASTRPPDTQYF	TGTGCCAGCACCCGTCCCCCAGATACGCAGTATTTT
TRBV29-1	TRBJ2-3	TRBD2	-	CSFSSGSGSDTQYF	TGCAGCTTTTCTAGCGGGAGCGGTTCAGATACGCAGTATTTT
TRBV7-2	TRBJ2-2	TRBD2	-	CASSRTGLAVSTGELFF	TGTGCCAGCAGCCGGACAGGACTAGCGGTGAGCACCGGGGAGCTGTTTTTT
TRBV19	TRBJ2-7	TRBD2	once	CASSIGATSGIYEQYF	TGTGCCAGTAGTATAGGGGCGACTAGCGGGATCTACGAGCAGTACTTC
TRBV19	TRBJ1-1	-	-	CASSIVGENTEAFF	TGTGCCAGTAGTATTGTCGGGGAGAACACTGAAGCTTTCTTT
TRBV29-1	TRBJ1-2	TRBD1	-	CSVEDQGASGGYTF	TGCAGCGTTGAAGATCAGGGGGCTTCGGGGGGCTACACCTTC
TRBV7-8	TRBJ2-1	TRBD2	-	CASSYAYGGGYNEQFF	TGTGCCAGCAGCTACGCTTACGGCGGGGGATACAATGAGCAGTTCTTC
TRBV7-2	TRBJ2-1	TRBD1	few	CASSLPGTGLPNEQFF	TGTGCCAGCAGCTTACCCGGGACAGGGCTCCCCAATGAGCAGTTCTTC
TRBV4-2	TRBJ2-7	-	-	CASSLVLRDQQYF	TGTGCCAGCAGCCTGGTACTCCGGGATCAGCAGTACTTC
TRBV30	TRBJ1-5	-	-	CAWGPNRNLNQPQHF	TGTGCCTGGGGCCCAAACAGAAACCTCAATCAGCCCCAGCATTTT
TRBV28	TRBJ2-7	-	once	CASRQRGSGDYEQYF	TGTGCCAGCAGGCAAAGGGGTAGCGGAGACTACGAGCAGTACTTC